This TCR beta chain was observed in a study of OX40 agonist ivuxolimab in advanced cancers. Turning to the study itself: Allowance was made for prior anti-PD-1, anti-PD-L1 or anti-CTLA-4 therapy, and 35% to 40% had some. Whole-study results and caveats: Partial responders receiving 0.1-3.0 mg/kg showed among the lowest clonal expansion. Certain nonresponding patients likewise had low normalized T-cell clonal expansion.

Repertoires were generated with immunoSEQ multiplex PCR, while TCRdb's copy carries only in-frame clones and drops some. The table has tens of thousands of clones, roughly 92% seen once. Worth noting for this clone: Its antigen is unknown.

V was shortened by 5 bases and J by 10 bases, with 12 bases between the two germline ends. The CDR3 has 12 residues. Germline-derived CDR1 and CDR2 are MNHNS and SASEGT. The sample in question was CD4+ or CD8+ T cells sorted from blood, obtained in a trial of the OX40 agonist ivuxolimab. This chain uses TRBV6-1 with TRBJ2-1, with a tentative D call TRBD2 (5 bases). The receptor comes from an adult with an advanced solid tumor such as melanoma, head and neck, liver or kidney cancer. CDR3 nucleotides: TGTGCCAGCAGTTCCCGGGGAGACGAGCAGTTCTTC. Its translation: CASSSRGDEQFF.